The rows below give T cell receptor beta chains drawn from one sample of a study of glioma-infiltrating T cells. MiXCR was run by TCRdb on the multiplex PCR reads, yielding one entry per CDR3 protein. The sample has 85,000 to 110,000 distinct CDR3 sequences, about 28% seen once. The sample consisted of glioma tissue, nonneoplastic brain tissue, or PBMCs (not recorded which). Every receptor here comes from a human donor with low-grade glioma or glioblastoma, undergoing nonglioma brain surgery, or in good health (not recorded which). Both conserved end residues are part of each CDR3. The D gene is left open where the match is weak. Expanded clones are given a class, and other clones once, few, many or no size at all.

.	many	TRBV6-6	TRBJ2-2	CASSYGQSGELFF	TGTGCCAGCAGTTACGGACAGTCCGGGGAGCTGTTTTTT
.	.	TRBV7-2	TRBJ1-4	CASSSRASATNEKLFF	TGTGCCAGCAGCTCCCGGGCATCTGCAACTAATGAAAAACTGTTTTTT
TRBD2	many	TRBV10-3	TRBJ2-5	CAISLSSSGGAGETQYF	TGTGCCATCAGCCTCAGCAGTAGCGGGGGGGCCGGTGAGACCCAGTACTTC
TRBD2	few	TRBV28	TRBJ2-2	CASSLDLAGNNRYTGELFF	TGTGCCAGCAGTTTAGACCTAGCGGGGAATAATAGGTACACCGGGGAGCTGTTTTTT
.	many	TRBV7-2	TRBJ1-2	CASSLDPSQLLYGYTF	TGTGCCAGCAGCTTAGACCCGAGCCAGCTCCTCTATGGCTACACCTTC
.	many	TRBV6-1	TRBJ2-3	CASSEYTDTQYF	TGTGCCAGCAGTGAATACACAGATACGCAGTATTTT
.	many	TRBV24-1	TRBJ1-1	CATAKNTEAFF	TGTGCCACCGCCAAGAACACTGAAGCTTTCTTT
.	.	TRBV12-3/TRBV12-4	TRBJ1-4	CASSQLSTNEKLFF	TGTGCCAGCAGTCAACTTTCAACTAATGAAAAACTGTTTTTT
.	many	TRBV19	TRBJ2-3	CATGTDTQYF	TGTGCCACGGGGACGGATACGCAGTATTTT
.	few	TRBV12-3/TRBV12-4	TRBJ2-7	CASSFIWGAEQYF	TGTGCCAGCAGTTTTATCTGGGGCGCCGAGCAGTACTTC
TRBD2	few	TRBV5-8	TRBJ2-1	CASSLASGGYNEQFF	TGTGCCAGCAGCTTGGCTAGCGGGGGATACAATGAGCAGTTCTTC
TRBD1	few	TRBV2	TRBJ2-4	CASSVQGALAKNIQYF	TGTGCCAGCAGTGTACAGGGGGCTCTAGCCAAAAACATTCAGTACTTC
.	few	TRBV4-1	TRBJ1-4	CASSQESRRKEKLFF	TGCGCCAGCAGCCAAGAGTCCAGGCGGAAAGAAAAACTGTTTTTT
.	.	TRBV10-3	TRBJ2-1	CAISESSGSDEQFF	TGTGCCATCAGTGAGTCTTCAGGGAGCGATGAGCAGTTCTTC
.	few	TRBV11-2	TRBJ2-5	CASSLVTETQYF	TGTGCCAGCAGCTTGGTGACTGAGACCCAGTACTTC
.	many	TRBV18	TRBJ1-5	CASSLTAMDSNQPQHF	TGTGCCAGCTCACTTACCGCCATGGATAGCAATCAGCCCCAGCATTTT
.	many	TRBV7-2	TRBJ2-7	CASSLQGTEQYF	TGTGCCAGCAGCTTACAGGGTACCGAGCAGTACTTC
.	few	TRBV2	TRBJ1-3	CASSENTWGGNTIYF	TGTGCCAGCAGTGAAAATACCTGGGGAGGAAACACCATATATTTT
.	.	TRBV19	TRBJ2-5	CASSPGQTYQKTQYF	TGTGCCAGCAGCCCAGGACAGACCTACCAAAAGACCCAGTACTTC
.	.	TRBV4-3	TRBJ2-2	CASSQEGQATGELFF	TGCGCCAGCAGCCAGGAGGGTCAAGCCACCGGGGAGCTGTTTTTT
.	few	TRBV5-1	TRBJ2-3	CASSLGSGITDTQYF	TGCGCCAGCAGCTTGGGTAGCGGCATCACAGATACGCAGTATTTT
.	many	TRBV19	TRBJ2-3	CASSTTMTGTQYF	TGTGCCAGTAGTACAACAATGACAGGCACGCAGTATTTT
TRBD1	many	TRBV27	TRBJ1-2	CASSLPPDRGPYGYTF	TGTGCCAGCAGTCTACCTCCGGACAGGGGGCCCTATGGCTACACCTTC
.	once	TRBV5-4	TRBJ1-2	CASSLEGRNYGYTF	TGTGCCAGCAGCTTGGAGGGCAGAAACTATGGCTACACCTTC
.	.	TRBV7-2	TRBJ2-2	CASSLGSSVVSGELFF	TGTGCCAGCAGCTTAGGGTCTAGCGTCGTGAGCGGGGAGCTGTTTTTT
.	many	TRBV6-1	TRBJ2-1	CASSIMNEQFF	TGTGCCAGCAGCATCATGAATGAGCAGTTCTTC
TRBD1	few	TRBV6-6	TRBJ2-7	CASSYLGGTGAAEQYF	TGTGCCAGCAGTTACCTGGGTGGGACAGGGGCGGCCGAGCAGTACTTC
.	few	TRBV18	TRBJ2-7	CASSPPGAVLSSYEQYF	TGTGCCAGCTCACCACCGGGGGCGGTTCTTAGCTCCTACGAGCAGTACTTC
.	.	TRBV28	TRBJ2-5	CASSFRAGTQYF	TGTGCCAGCAGTTTCCGGGCAGGGACTCAGTACTTC
TRBD1	many	TRBV12-3/TRBV12-4	TRBJ1-2	CASSLIVGTGYGYTF	TGTGCCAGCAGTTTAATAGTCGGGACAGGGTATGGCTACACCTTC
.	many	TRBV4-1	TRBJ1-6	CASSQGFLTGINSPLHF	TGCGCCAGCAGCCAAGGGTTCTTGACGGGGATTAATTCACCCCTCCACTTT
TRBD2	.	TRBV19	TRBJ2-7	CASSPTGLAGPHEQYF	TGTGCCAGTAGTCCCACGGGACTAGCGGGACCCCACGAGCAGTACTTC
.	many	TRBV6-1	TRBJ1-5	CASSSAQVGNQPQHF	TGTGCCAGCAGTTCAGCACAGGTTGGCAATCAGCCCCAGCATTTT
.	many	TRBV6-2/TRBV6-3	TRBJ2-1	CASSFLGTLDEQFF	TGTGCCAGCAGTTTCCTAGGGACTCTCGATGAGCAGTTCTTC
.	.	TRBV6-1	TRBJ1-1	CAISEGGENTEAFF	TGTGCCATCAGTGAAGGTGGAGAGAACACTGAAGCTTTCTTT
.	many	TRBV20-1	TRBJ2-7	CSALTDSSYEQYF	TGCAGTGCTTTAACGGACAGTTCCTACGAGCAGTACTTC
.	many	TRBV28	TRBJ2-5	CASIRAEQETQYF	TGTGCCAGCATAAGGGCAGAACAAGAGACCCAGTACTTC
.	many	TRBV20-1	TRBJ2-2	CSARGVQGKVTGELFF	TGCAGTGCTAGAGGTGTCCAGGGGAAAGTTACCGGGGAGCTGTTTTTT
TRBD2	many	TRBV6-1	TRBJ2-1	CASRFDPLAGGYNEQFF	TGTGCCAGCAGATTCGATCCTCTAGCGGGGGGCTACAATGAGCAGTTCTTC
TRBD1	.	TRBV19	TRBJ1-1	CASSEGQVAFF	TGTGCCAGTAGTGAGGGACAGGTGGCTTTCTTT
.	.	TRBV2	TRBJ1-5	CASSEASGGESNQPQHF	TGTGCCAGCAGTGAAGCGTCGGGGGGCGAGAGCAATCAGCCCCAGCATTTT
.	many	TRBV4-3	TRBJ1-5	CASSQSHRSNQPQHF	TGCGCCAGCAGCCAAAGTCACAGGAGCAATCAGCCCCAGCATTTT
TRBD2	few	TRBV7-9	TRBJ2-5	CASSLGTSGGRLQETQYF	TGTGCCAGCAGCTTAGGGACTAGCGGGGGAAGGCTCCAAGAGACCCAGTACTTC